The source of this TCR beta chain is a study of control samples from healthy donors and cancer patients. This clone has just a few counts. Per germline, CDR1 LGHDT and CDR2 YNNKEL (reference sequence). Trimming took off 2 bases at V and 3 bases at J, with 10 bases between the two ends. The CDR3 length is 15 residues. The protocol was immunoSEQ multiplex PCR, while the TCRdb copy is restricted to in-frame clones and leaves out a portion. This sample yields just over 90,000 clones, of which around 83% are seen a single time; about 1.3% belongs to the top ten. J is TRBJ2-2 and V is TRBV3-1 (or the pseudogene TRBV3-2); TRBD2 might be the D (6 bases). Sequenced material: blood. The sequence came from a woman aged 45 to 65 in good health. The CDR3 reads CASSQYSGDTGELFF. The DNA for the CDR3 is TGTGCCAGCAGCCAATATTCGGGGGACACCGGGGAGCTGTTTTTT.